The clone carrying this T cell receptor beta chain appeared a few times. The antigen is unknown. The data were taken from a study of T cells in Graves' hyperthyroidism and ophthalmopathy. Study-wide points: In simple terms, a model built on 13 V-J features told ophthalmopathy apart from stable hyperthyroidism. It was a median 6.5 months before onset that the model predicted ophthalmopathy. Most expanded thyroid clonotypes above 0.001 recurred in blood.

Amplified TCR beta CDR3 regions came from RNA transcripts. HTBI primers drove first-round RT-PCR of the TCR CDR3. TCRdb independently ran MiXCR on the multiplex PCR reads; one entry per CDR3 protein. The sample includes roughly 600,000 distinct CDR3 sequences, around 15% of them seen just once. The CDR3 covers 13 residues. V lost 7 bases and J lost 5, with 11 bases in between. Germline CDR1 is MDHEN and CDR2 is SYDVKM. The genes are TRBV28 and TRBJ2-2; tentative D call: TRBD1 (5 bases). The sequencing sample was made of blood. The source is a woman aged 45-60 years with Graves' ophthalmopathy. Here the CDR3 reads CASIEGVTGELFF. Written as DNA, the CDR3 is TGTGCCAGCATTGAAGGGGTAACCGGGGAGCTGTTTTTT.